Listed below are T cell receptor beta chains from one sample, sequenced in a study of T-cell reconstitution after alpha-beta-depleted transplantation in children. TCRdb re-analysed the PCR reads in MiXCR, keeping a single row per CDR3 protein. Of approximately 500,000 distinct CDR3 sequences in the sample, around 27% were seen once. The sequencing used PBMCs, collected before TCRalphabeta/CD19-depleted stem cell transplant. The receptors derive from a boy under three years old with Wiskott-Aldrich syndrome, due to receive a stem cell transplant. The CDR3 runs from the conserved cysteine through the conserved F or W. A D gene is named only where the DNA matches it firmly. Clone size is stated in some rows and not others, as once, few, many or a class when expanded.

V gene: TRBV28
D gene: TRBD1
J gene: TRBJ2-7
clone size: NA
CDR3 protein: CASRPDRGRYEQYF
CDR3 DNA: TGTGCCAGCAGACCGGACAGGGGGCGATACGAGCAGTACTTC

V gene: TRBV29-1
D gene: TRBD2
J gene: TRBJ2-1
clone size: NA
CDR3 protein: CSVAGTSGVNEQFF
CDR3 DNA: TGCAGCGTCGCCGGGACTAGCGGCGTCAATGAGCAGTTCTTC

V gene: TRBV29-1
D gene: NA
J gene: TRBJ2-5
clone size: NA
CDR3 protein: CSVSAGQETQYF
CDR3 DNA: TGCAGCGTTAGTGCGGGGCAGGAGACCCAGTACTTC

V gene: TRBV5-1
D gene: TRBD2
J gene: TRBJ2-1
clone size: NA
CDR3 protein: CASSEWTSGRAGDEQFF
CDR3 DNA: TGCGCCAGCAGCGAATGGACTAGCGGGAGGGCCGGTGATGAGCAGTTCTTC

V gene: TRBV29-1
D gene: TRBD2
J gene: TRBJ2-2
clone size: NA
CDR3 protein: CSVGLAGDTNTGELFF
CDR3 DNA: TGCAGCGTCGGACTAGCGGGAGATACGAACACCGGGGAGCTGTTTTTT

V gene: TRBV7-2
D gene: NA
J gene: TRBJ2-7
clone size: NA
CDR3 protein: CASSWAGSTYEQYF
CDR3 DNA: TGTGCCAGCAGCTGGGCCGGGTCCACCTACGAGCAGTACTTC

V gene: TRBV11-2
D gene: TRBD2
J gene: TRBJ2-7
clone size: NA
CDR3 protein: CASSGRDGRIVNEQYF
CDR3 DNA: TGTGCCAGCAGCGGACGGGACGGGAGGATCGTGAACGAGCAGTACTTC

V gene: TRBV5-1
D gene: TRBD2
J gene: TRBJ2-1
clone size: few
CDR3 protein: CASSWWTSGDNEQFF
CDR3 DNA: TGCGCCAGCAGCTGGTGGACTAGCGGGGACAATGAGCAGTTCTTC

V gene: TRBV6-5
D gene: NA
J gene: TRBJ1-1
clone size: NA
CDR3 protein: CASSYSPAAEAFF
CDR3 DNA: TGTGCCAGCAGTTACTCGCCGGCCGCCGAAGCTTTCTTT

V gene: TRBV5-1
D gene: NA
J gene: TRBJ2-3
clone size: NA
CDR3 protein: CASRPRMTDTQYF
CDR3 DNA: TGCGCCAGCAGGCCTCGGATGACAGATACGCAGTATTTT

V gene: TRBV10-3
D gene: NA
J gene: TRBJ2-5
clone size: few
CDR3 protein: CAIGTLETQYF
CDR3 DNA: TGTGCCATCGGGACGTTAGAGACCCAGTACTTC

V gene: TRBV13
D gene: TRBD2
J gene: TRBJ2-1
clone size: few
CDR3 protein: CASSIGTSGSKRAYNEQFF
CDR3 DNA: TGTGCCAGCAGCATAGGGACTAGCGGGAGTAAAAGGGCCTACAATGAGCAGTTCTTC

V gene: TRBV20-1
D gene: NA
J gene: TRBJ2-7
clone size: NA
CDR3 protein: CSARSGLGSYEQYF
CDR3 DNA: TGCAGTGCTAGAAGTGGCCTGGGATCCTACGAGCAGTACTTC

V gene: TRBV5-1
D gene: TRBD2
J gene: TRBJ2-1
clone size: few
CDR3 protein: CASSPGLAGGAYVNEQFF
CDR3 DNA: TGCGCCAGCAGTCCGGGACTAGCGGGAGGGGCCTATGTGAATGAGCAGTTCTTC

V gene: TRBV12-3/TRBV12-4
D gene: TRBD2
J gene: TRBJ2-7
clone size: few
CDR3 protein: CASSTTLAIYEQYF
CDR3 DNA: TGTGCCAGCAGTACAACACTAGCGATCTACGAGCAGTACTTC

V gene: TRBV10-3
D gene: NA
J gene: TRBJ1-2
clone size: NA
CDR3 protein: CAISDLGQGYYGYTF
CDR3 DNA: TGTGCCATCAGTGACCTGGGGCAGGGATACTATGGCTACACCTTC

V gene: TRBV12-3/TRBV12-4
D gene: NA
J gene: TRBJ1-3
clone size: NA
CDR3 protein: CASSLTPSDSGNTIYF
CDR3 DNA: TGTGCCAGCAGCCTAACCCCTTCGGACTCTGGAAACACCATATATTTT

V gene: TRBV3-1
D gene: TRBD1
J gene: TRBJ1-1
clone size: NA
CDR3 protein: CASRPMTGVRDTEAFF
CDR3 DNA: TGTGCCAGCCGCCCTATGACAGGGGTTCGGGACACTGAAGCTTTCTTT

V gene: TRBV4-1
D gene: NA
J gene: TRBJ2-1
clone size: few
CDR3 protein: CASSQEGSGVRYNEQFF
CDR3 DNA: TGCGCCAGCAGCCAAGAAGGTTCAGGGGTACGCTACAATGAGCAGTTCTTC

V gene: TRBV18
D gene: NA
J gene: TRBJ2-1
clone size: NA
CDR3 protein: CASSPLGGKSYNEQFF
CDR3 DNA: TGTGCCAGCTCACCACTCGGCGGGAAGTCCTACAATGAGCAGTTCTTC

V gene: TRBV6-5
D gene: NA
J gene: TRBJ2-1
clone size: few
CDR3 protein: CASSPTRGSYNEQFF
CDR3 DNA: TGTGCCAGCAGCCCAACTAGAGGATCCTACAATGAGCAGTTCTTC

V gene: TRBV5-1
D gene: NA
J gene: TRBJ2-3
clone size: NA
CDR3 protein: CASTQGWMSTDTQYF
CDR3 DNA: TGCGCCAGCACTCAGGGGTGGATGAGCACAGATACGCAGTATTTT

V gene: TRBV29-1
D gene: NA
J gene: TRBJ1-1
clone size: NA
CDR3 protein: CSVGRRGGTEAFF
CDR3 DNA: TGCAGCGTTGGGAGGAGGGGCGGTACTGAAGCTTTCTTT

V gene: TRBV5-1
D gene: TRBD2
J gene: TRBJ2-3
clone size: once
CDR3 protein: CASSWSGRESDTQYF
CDR3 DNA: TGCGCCAGCAGCTGGAGCGGGAGGGAGTCAGATACGCAGTATTTT

V gene: TRBV5-1
D gene: NA
J gene: TRBJ2-7
clone size: many
CDR3 protein: CASRDFYEQYF
CDR3 DNA: TGCGCCAGCAGGGACTTCTACGAGCAGTACTTC

V gene: TRBV6-1
D gene: NA
J gene: TRBJ2-3
clone size: NA
CDR3 protein: CAVYSGVRADTQYF
CDR3 DNA: TGTGCCGTATACTCAGGCGTTCGCGCAGATACGCAGTATTTT

V gene: TRBV20-1
D gene: NA
J gene: TRBJ1-1
clone size: few
CDR3 protein: CSARPSTVNTEAFF
CDR3 DNA: TGCAGTGCTAGGCCCTCGACAGTGAACACTGAAGCTTTCTTT

V gene: TRBV20-1
D gene: NA
J gene: TRBJ2-5
clone size: few
CDR3 protein: CSAIRAQNQETQYF
CDR3 DNA: TGCAGTGCTATAAGGGCCCAAAACCAAGAGACCCAGTACTTC

V gene: TRBV7-2
D gene: TRBD1
J gene: TRBJ1-5
clone size: once
CDR3 protein: CASSSRQGNGQPQHF
CDR3 DNA: TGTGCCAGCAGCTCAAGACAGGGGAATGGTCAGCCCCAGCATTTT

V gene: TRBV18
D gene: NA
J gene: TRBJ2-5
clone size: NA
CDR3 protein: CASSPARPALGETQYF
CDR3 DNA: TGTGCCAGCTCACCGGCTAGACCCGCGCTGGGGGAGACCCAGTACTTC

V gene: TRBV5-1
D gene: NA
J gene: TRBJ1-1
clone size: NA
CDR3 protein: CASSSDSSSFWVTEAFF
CDR3 DNA: TGCGCCAGCAGCTCCGACAGTTCGTCATTTTGGGTCACTGAAGCTTTCTTT

V gene: TRBV5-1
D gene: TRBD2
J gene: TRBJ2-1
clone size: NA
CDR3 protein: CASSWGTSGRYNEQFF
CDR3 DNA: TGCGCCAGCAGCTGGGGGACTAGCGGGAGGTACAATGAGCAGTTCTTC

V gene: TRBV27
D gene: NA
J gene: TRBJ2-3
clone size: few
CDR3 protein: CASSLSTNIGGTQYF
CDR3 DNA: TGTGCCAGCAGTTTATCGACCAACATAGGGGGTACGCAGTATTTT

V gene: TRBV18
D gene: TRBD2
J gene: TRBJ2-7
clone size: NA
CDR3 protein: CASSPARLAGALSYEQYF
CDR3 DNA: TGTGCCAGCTCACCGGCGCGACTAGCGGGAGCCCTCAGCTACGAGCAGTACTTC

V gene: TRBV6-5
D gene: NA
J gene: TRBJ1-1
clone size: NA
CDR3 protein: CASKGAEKAFF
CDR3 DNA: TGTGCCAGCAAGGGAGCAGAAAAAGCTTTCTTT

V gene: TRBV20-1
D gene: NA
J gene: TRBJ2-1
clone size: NA
CDR3 protein: CSARQGSYNEQFF
CDR3 DNA: TGCAGTGCTAGACAGGGTTCCTACAATGAGCAGTTCTTC

V gene: TRBV20-1
D gene: NA
J gene: TRBJ1-1
clone size: few
CDR3 protein: CSAVAEAHTEAFF
CDR3 DNA: TGCAGTGCGGTCGCGGAGGCCCACACTGAAGCTTTCTTT

V gene: TRBV3-1
D gene: TRBD2
J gene: TRBJ2-1
clone size: few
CDR3 protein: CASSQGLAGGNEQFF
CDR3 DNA: TGTGCCAGCAGCCAAGGACTAGCGGGAGGTAATGAGCAGTTCTTC

V gene: TRBV3-1
D gene: NA
J gene: TRBJ2-1
clone size: few
CDR3 protein: CASSHGTLSYNEQFF
CDR3 DNA: TGTGCCAGCAGTCACGGGACTCTCTCCTACAATGAGCAGTTCTTC

V gene: TRBV12-3/TRBV12-4
D gene: TRBD2
J gene: TRBJ2-3
clone size: few
CDR3 protein: CASTPRISGVSTDTQYF
CDR3 DNA: TGTGCCAGCACCCCACGAATCAGCGGGGTGAGCACAGATACGCAGTATTTT

V gene: TRBV12-3/TRBV12-4
D gene: TRBD1
J gene: TRBJ1-1
clone size: few
CDR3 protein: CASAILRQGGVGKAFF
CDR3 DNA: TGTGCCAGCGCAATCCTCAGACAGGGCGGGGTAGGGAAAGCTTTCTTT

V gene: TRBV5-1
D gene: NA
J gene: TRBJ2-3
clone size: NA
CDR3 protein: CASRRTDLPTDTQYF
CDR3 DNA: TGCGCCAGCAGGAGGACTGATCTCCCCACAGATACGCAGTATTTT

V gene: TRBV5-1
D gene: NA
J gene: TRBJ2-7
clone size: few
CDR3 protein: CASSLMAEGPLEQYF
CDR3 DNA: TGCGCCAGCAGCTTGATGGCGGAGGGGCCCCTCGAGCAGTACTTC

V gene: TRBV12-3/TRBV12-4
D gene: TRBD2
J gene: TRBJ2-2
clone size: few
CDR3 protein: CASGTSGSLDTGELFF
CDR3 DNA: TGTGCCAGCGGAACTAGCGGGAGCTTGGACACCGGGGAGCTGTTTTTT

V gene: TRBV5-1
D gene: NA
J gene: TRBJ1-1
clone size: NA
CDR3 protein: CASAPGRQNTEAFF
CDR3 DNA: TGCGCCAGCGCCCCGGGACGGCAGAACACTGAAGCTTTCTTT

V gene: TRBV20-1
D gene: NA
J gene: TRBJ1-6
clone size: many
CDR3 protein: CSARGGNSPLHF
CDR3 DNA: TGCAGTGCTCGGGGAGGGAACTCACCCCTCCACTTT

V gene: TRBV5-1
D gene: NA
J gene: TRBJ2-2
clone size: NA
CDR3 protein: CASNYCCWPNTGELFF
CDR3 DNA: NA

V gene: TRBV6-1
D gene: TRBD1
J gene: TRBJ2-1
clone size: NA
CDR3 protein: CASSGTGGINEQFF
CDR3 DNA: TGTGCCAGCAGCGGGACAGGGGGAATCAATGAGCAGTTCTTC

V gene: TRBV5-1
D gene: TRBD2
J gene: TRBJ2-2
clone size: NA
CDR3 protein: CASSPGGTATGELFF
CDR3 DNA: TGCGCCAGCAGCCCGGGGGGGACGGCGACCGGGGAGCTGTTTTTT